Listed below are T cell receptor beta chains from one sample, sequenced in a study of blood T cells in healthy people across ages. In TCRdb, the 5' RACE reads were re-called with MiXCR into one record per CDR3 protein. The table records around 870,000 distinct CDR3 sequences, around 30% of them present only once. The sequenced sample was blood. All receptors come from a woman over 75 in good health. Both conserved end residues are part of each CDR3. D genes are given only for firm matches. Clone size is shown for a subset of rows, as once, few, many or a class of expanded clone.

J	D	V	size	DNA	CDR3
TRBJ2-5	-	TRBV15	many	TGTGCCACCAGCAGAGTCCTCCGGGGGTCGGAGACCCAGTACTTC	CATSRVLRGSETQYF
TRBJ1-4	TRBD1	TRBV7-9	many	TGTGCCAGCAGCTTGACAGGGAGGGGTACTAATGAAAAACTGTTTTTT	CASSLTGRGTNEKLFF
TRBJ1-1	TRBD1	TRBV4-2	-	TGTGCCAGCAGCCAAGCCCCGGACAGGGAATCTTTCTTT	CASSQAPDRESFF
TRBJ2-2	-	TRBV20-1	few	TGCAGTGCAACGCGGGGAGGAAGCACCGGGGAGCTGTTTTTT	CSATRGGSTGELFF
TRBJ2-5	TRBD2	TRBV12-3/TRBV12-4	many	TGTGCCAGCAGTTTTTCTAGCGGGGGGGCCCAAGAGACCCAGTACTTC	CASSFSSGGAQETQYF
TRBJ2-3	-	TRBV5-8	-	TGTGCCAGCACCTCTCCCGCCTACAGTTTCCGGGGCACAGATACGCAGTATTTT	CASTSPAYSFRGTDTQYF
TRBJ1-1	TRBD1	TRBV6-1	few	TGTGCCAGCAGTGGTTCTAGGACAGGTGCCAGGTTGAGCCCTGAAGCTTTCTTT	CASSGSRTGARLSPEAFF
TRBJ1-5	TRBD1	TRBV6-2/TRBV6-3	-	TGTGCCAGCAGTTACCGGGGGACAGCCTCTTTATACAATCAGCCCCAGCATTTT	CASSYRGTASLYNQPQHF
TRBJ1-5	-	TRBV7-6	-	TGTGCCAGCAGCCTCGACCCAGGGGAAGGGCAGCCCCAGCATTTT	CASSLDPGEGQPQHF
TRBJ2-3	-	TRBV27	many	TGTGCCAGCAGTCCACTTAGCGCTACGCAGTATTTT	CASSPLSATQYF
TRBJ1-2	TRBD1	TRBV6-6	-	TGTGCCAGCAGTTACGCGACAGGGGGTGGCTACACCTTC	CASSYATGGGYTF
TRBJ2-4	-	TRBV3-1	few	TGTGCCAGCGGGGGTAGTACGGCCAAAAACATTCAGTACTTC	CASGGSTAKNIQYF
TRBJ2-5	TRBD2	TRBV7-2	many	TGTGCCAGCAGCTTATCGAGCGGGAAGGAGACCCAGTACTTC	CASSLSSGKETQYF
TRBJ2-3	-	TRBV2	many	TGCGCCAGCAGCGCCGGGGGATTCACAGATACGCAGTATTTT	CASSAGGFTDTQYF
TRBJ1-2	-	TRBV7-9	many	TGTGCCAGCAGCCCGGACGGGTTATTTGGTGGCTACACCTTC	CASSPDGLFGGYTF
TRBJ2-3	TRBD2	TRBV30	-	TGTGCCTGGAGGAACCGGGGGGGCACAGATACGCAGTATTTT	CAWRNRGGTDTQYF
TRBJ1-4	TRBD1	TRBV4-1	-	TGCGCCAGCAGCCAAGCCGGGACAGGGAATGAAAAACTGTTTTTT	CASSQAGTGNEKLFF
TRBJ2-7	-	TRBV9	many	TGTGCCAGCAGCGTAGACTCGGGGGCTGCCTACGAGCAGTACTTC	CASSVDSGAAYEQYF
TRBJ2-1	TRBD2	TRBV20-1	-	TGCAGTGCTGCCTGGACTACTAGCGCCAATGAGCAGTTCTTC	CSAAWTTSANEQFF
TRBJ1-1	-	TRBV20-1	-	TGCAGTGCTAGAGGACTCGATAGGACTGAAGCTTTCTTT	CSARGLDRTEAFF
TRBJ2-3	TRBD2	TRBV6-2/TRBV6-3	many	TGTGCCAGCAGTTCTCCTCCACCCTTAGCGGGTAGCACAGATACGCAGTATTTT	CASSSPPPLAGSTDTQYF
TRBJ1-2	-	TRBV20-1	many	TGCAGTGCCGGGGTGGGAGCCTATGGCTACACCTTC	CSAGVGAYGYTF
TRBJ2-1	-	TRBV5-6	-	TGTGCCAGCAGCTTGGAGCCCAGCTCCTACAATGAGCAGTTCTTC	CASSLEPSSYNEQFF
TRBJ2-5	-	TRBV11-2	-	TGTGTCAGCAGCACTACTAGCTCCCAAGAGACCCAGTACTTC	CVSSTTSSQETQYF
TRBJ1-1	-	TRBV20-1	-	TGCAGTGCTAGAGTCGGGGGTTACACTGAAGCTTTCTTT	CSARVGGYTEAFF
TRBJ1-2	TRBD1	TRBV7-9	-	TGTGCCAGCAGCTTTCACCGGGACAGGGGCCTTGGCTACACCTTC	CASSFHRDRGLGYTF
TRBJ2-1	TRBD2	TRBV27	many	TGTGCCAGCAGTCCGAGACTAGCGTACGGTGAGCAGTTCTTC	CASSPRLAYGEQFF
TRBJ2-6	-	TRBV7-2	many	TGTGCCAGCAGCTCACAGGGATCGGTTTTCTCTGGGGCCAACGTCCTGACTTTC	CASSSQGSVFSGANVLTF
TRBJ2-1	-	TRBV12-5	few	TGTGCTAGTGGTTCCAGCGGGTTCTACAATGAGCAGTTCTTC	CASGSSGFYNEQFF